This is a list of T cell receptor beta chains from one sample in a study of cytomegalovirus exposure and HLA in healthy donors. The data were produced by immunoSEQ multiplex PCR, yet TCRdb's version contains in-frame clones alone and is incomplete. This table holds around 170,000 clones, 75% to 90% found once. The sequenced sample was PBMCs. The receptors here all came from a woman aged 18-29 years in good health and CMV-seronegative. CDR3s include the opening cysteine and the closing phenylalanine or tryptophan. A D gene is named only where the DNA matches it firmly. Expanded clones get a size class; other rows say once, few or many, or leave the size out.

V gene	J gene	D gene	clone size	CDR3 DNA	CDR3 protein
TRBV4-1	TRBJ1-1	TRBD1	NA	TGCGCCAGCAGCCAAGCTCATACAGGGGTGAACACTGAAGCTTTCTTT	CASSQAHTGVNTEAFF
TRBV7-9	TRBJ2-2	TRBD2	NA	TGTGCCAGCAGCTACAGACTAGCGCAGAACACCGGGGAGCTGTTTTTT	CASSYRLAQNTGELFF
TRBV5-1	TRBJ2-3	NA	NA	TGCGCCAGCAGCTTCCCTCAGGGGGATACGCAGTATTTT	CASSFPQGDTQYF
TRBV28	TRBJ2-1	NA	NA	TGTGCCAGCAGTCCGACGGGACAACTACCCAATGAGCAGTTCTTC	CASSPTGQLPNEQFF
TRBV6-5	TRBJ2-7	NA	NA	TGTGCCAGCAGACGAGCTAGCGACGCCTCCTACGAGCAGTACTTC	CASRRASDASYEQYF
TRBV10-1	TRBJ1-2	NA	NA	TGCGCCAGCAGTGAGTCGCCGACAGCTAACTATGGCTACACCTTC	CASSESPTANYGYTF
TRBV10-3	TRBJ1-5	NA	NA	TGTGCCATCAGTGGACAGTCGAGCAATCAGCCCCAGCATTTT	CAISGQSSNQPQHF
TRBV29-1	TRBJ2-3	NA	NA	TGCAGCGTTGATGTGGGGGGGCTTTCAGATACGCAGTATTTT	CSVDVGGLSDTQYF
TRBV30	TRBJ2-3	TRBD1	NA	TGTGCCTGGAGAGGACAGGACCAGCAGTATTTT	CAWRGQDQQYF
TRBV28	TRBJ2-5	NA	NA	TGTGCCAGCAGTCCCAGCGGCCAAGAGACCCAGTACTTC	CASSPSGQETQYF
TRBV25-1	TRBJ1-1	NA	once	TGTGCCAGCAGTGAATCACCGACTTTTGAAGCTTTCTTT	CASSESPTFEAFF
TRBV30	TRBJ2-3	TRBD2	NA	TGTGCCTGGAGGGAGACTAGAAGGACTAGCGGGACCAGCACAGATACGCAGTATTTT	CAWRETRRTSGTSTDTQYF
TRBV28	TRBJ2-1	NA	few	TGTGCCAGCACTAACAGGGCAGGGGAGTTCTTC	CASTNRAGEFF
TRBV4-2	TRBJ2-3	NA	few	TGTGCCAGCAGCCAATCCGTAGCGAATACGCAGTATTTT	CASSQSVANTQYF
TRBV7-6	TRBJ2-1	NA	NA	TGTGCCAGCAGCTTAGGCGAAGTTGAGCAGTTCTTC	CASSLGEVEQFF
TRBV27	TRBJ2-6	TRBD2	NA	TGTGCCAGCAGTTTGGGGGGGTCTCTGGGGGCCAACGTCCTGACTTTC	CASSLGGSLGANVLTF
TRBV25-1	TRBJ1-2	TRBD1	NA	TGTGCCAGCAGTCGGGGACAGGGGGGCTATGGCTACACCTTC	CASSRGQGGYGYTF
TRBV9	TRBJ2-5	NA	NA	TGTGCCAGCAGTCTTTCAGACATGTCGAAAGAGACCCAGTACTTC	CASSLSDMSKETQYF
TRBV19	TRBJ1-5	TRBD1	NA	TGTGCCAGCAACCCCGGGACAGGGGTGAATCAGCCCCAGCATTTT	CASNPGTGVNQPQHF
TRBV5-6	TRBJ1-3	NA	NA	TGTGCCAGCACCAGCCTTAAACAGGGTTTCTCTGGAAACACCATATATTTT	CASTSLKQGFSGNTIYF
TRBV15	TRBJ2-7	NA	NA	TGTGCCACCAGCAGCGGGCAGGGTCTACGCTACGAGCAGTACTTC	CATSSGQGLRYEQYF
TRBV7-2	TRBJ1-2	NA	NA	TGTGCCAGCTACCCCAGGGCCGGCTACACCTTC	CASYPRAGYTF
TRBV5-1	TRBJ2-7	NA	once	TGCGCCAGCAGCCCAACACCCCGAGGGACACTTACCTACGAGCAGTACTTC	CASSPTPRGTLTYEQYF
TRBV11-2	TRBJ2-7	NA	NA	TGTGCCAGCAGCTTACGACTAACAATTTACGAGCAGTACTTC	CASSLRLTIYEQYF
TRBV7-2	TRBJ1-1	NA	NA	TGTGCCAGCAGCTCTCGACAGGTTACGAACACTGAAGCTTTCTTT	CASSSRQVTNTEAFF
TRBV6-1	TRBJ1-4	TRBD1	NA	TGTGCCAGTCGGGACAGGAATGAAAAACTGTTTTTT	CASRDRNEKLFF
TRBV7-9	TRBJ1-6	TRBD1	NA	TGTGCCAGCAGCTGGGGACAGTATAATTCACCCCTCCACTTT	CASSWGQYNSPLHF
TRBV2	TRBJ2-2	TRBD2	NA	TGTGCCAGCAATAGCGGGAGATTGAACACCGGGGAGCTGTTTTTT	CASNSGRLNTGELFF
TRBV6-1	TRBJ1-3	NA	NA	TGTGCCAGCAGTGGAGGGAGAGGGGAGGCCTCTGGAAACACCATATATTTT	CASSGGRGEASGNTIYF
TRBV14	TRBJ2-2	TRBD2	NA	TGTGCCAGCAGTCGAAACCCGGGGGGGGTCACCGGGGAGCTGTTTTTT	CASSRNPGGVTGELFF
TRBV5-1	TRBJ1-1	NA	NA	TGCGCCAGCAGCTTTTCAACAATAAACACTGAAGCTTTCTTT	CASSFSTINTEAFF
TRBV6-6	TRBJ2-3	TRBD2	NA	TGTGCCAGCAGTTACTTGGCGGGGGTTACAGATACGCAGTATTTT	CASSYLAGVTDTQYF
TRBV7-6	TRBJ2-7	TRBD2	NA	TGTGCCAGCACCCTCTCGCGTCAATGGGTAGCGGGCGGCTCCTACGAGCAGTACTTC	CASTLSRQWVAGGSYEQYF
TRBV7-9	TRBJ2-3	NA	medium-sized	TGTGCCAGCAGCTCCCGGTTTACAGATACGCAGTATTTT	CASSSRFTDTQYF
TRBV7-6	TRBJ1-6	NA	NA	TGTGCCAGCAGCCCAGAGGCAAATTCACCCCTCCACTTT	CASSPEANSPLHF
TRBV25-1	TRBJ1-4	NA	few	TGTGCCAGCAGTCGGGCAGGGGATCTAAATGAAAAACTGTTTTTT	CASSRAGDLNEKLFF
TRBV19	TRBJ1-2	TRBD1	NA	TGTGCCAGTAGTCCCGGGACAGGGGGCACTGGGTATGGCTACACCTTC	CASSPGTGGTGYGYTF
TRBV4-1	TRBJ2-1	NA	NA	TGCGCCAGCAGCCAAGAGTCGGCAGGGGACTACAATGAGCAGTTCTTC	CASSQESAGDYNEQFF
TRBV19	TRBJ2-7	NA	NA	TGTGCCAGTAGTATAGACCCAGGGTGGAACGGCGAGCAGTACTTC	CASSIDPGWNGEQYF
TRBV20-1	TRBJ1-2	NA	NA	TGCAGTGCTGCAGCTGGGGGGATCGACACCTTC	CSAAAGGIDTF
TRBV7-9	TRBJ1-4	NA	NA	TGTGCCAGCAGTTGGACAGAGGGAGAAAAACTGTTTTTT	CASSWTEGEKLFF
TRBV28	TRBJ2-1	NA	NA	TGTGCCAGCAGTTTTAGGGGGACCGGGACGGATCGTGGTTCGGCGTTCTTC	CASSFRGTGTDRGSAFF
TRBV2	TRBJ2-1	TRBD2	NA	TGTGCCAGCAGTCGACTAGCGCTCGACAATGAGCAGTTCTTC	CASSRLALDNEQFF
TRBV10-3	TRBJ2-7	NA	NA	TGTGCCATCAGTGATCAGGACGGAGGCCCTGGGGACGAGCAGTACTTC	CAISDQDGGPGDEQYF
TRBV2	TRBJ1-2	TRBD1	NA	TGTGCCAGGGAACAGGGGAATGGCTACACCTTC	CAREQGNGYTF
TRBV27	TRBJ2-5	TRBD2	NA	TGTGCCAGCAGTTTTCGACTAGCGGGACAAGAGACCCAGTACTTC	CASSFRLAGQETQYF
TRBV25-1	TRBJ1-2	TRBD1	NA	TGTGCCAGCATTCCTATCAGGGGGCCGGGCTACACCTTC	CASIPIRGPGYTF
TRBV6-1	TRBJ2-7	NA	NA	TGTGCCAGCACCCCGGGCAGGGTCGAGCAGTACTTC	CASTPGRVEQYF
TRBV7-8	TRBJ2-3	NA	NA	TGTGCCAGCAGCTTATACGGTGGCAGGACTAGCACAGATACGCAGTATTTT	CASSLYGGRTSTDTQYF
TRBV7-3	TRBJ1-3	NA	NA	TGTGCCAGCCGTCCCGGGACAGGAAACACCATATATTTT	CASRPGTGNTIYF
TRBV5-5	TRBJ2-7	TRBD1	NA	TGTGCCAGCAGCTCGTGGACAGGGGACGACGAGCAGTACTTC	CASSSWTGDDEQYF
TRBV19	TRBJ1-1	TRBD1	NA	TGTGCCAGTAACAGGGGGCCGTATACTGAAGCTTTCTTT	CASNRGPYTEAFF
TRBV2	TRBJ2-7	TRBD1	NA	TGTGCCAGCAGTGGACAGGGCTACGAGCAGTACTTC	CASSGQGYEQYF
TRBV5-1	TRBJ2-3	NA	NA	TGCGCCAGCAGCTTGGTTCCAGGGGGGACAGATACGCAGTATTTT	CASSLVPGGTDTQYF
TRBV10-3	TRBJ2-7	TRBD2	NA	TGTGCCATCAACCCGGGAGGCCAGAGCTCCTACGAGCAGTACTTC	CAINPGGQSSYEQYF
TRBV18	TRBJ1-2	NA	few	TGTGCCAGCTCACCGCGTGAGGGCTCCTATGGCTACACCTTC	CASSPREGSYGYTF
TRBV5-3	TRBJ2-7	NA	few	TGTGCCAGAAGCTTGAACCGGTACGAGCAGTACTTC	CARSLNRYEQYF